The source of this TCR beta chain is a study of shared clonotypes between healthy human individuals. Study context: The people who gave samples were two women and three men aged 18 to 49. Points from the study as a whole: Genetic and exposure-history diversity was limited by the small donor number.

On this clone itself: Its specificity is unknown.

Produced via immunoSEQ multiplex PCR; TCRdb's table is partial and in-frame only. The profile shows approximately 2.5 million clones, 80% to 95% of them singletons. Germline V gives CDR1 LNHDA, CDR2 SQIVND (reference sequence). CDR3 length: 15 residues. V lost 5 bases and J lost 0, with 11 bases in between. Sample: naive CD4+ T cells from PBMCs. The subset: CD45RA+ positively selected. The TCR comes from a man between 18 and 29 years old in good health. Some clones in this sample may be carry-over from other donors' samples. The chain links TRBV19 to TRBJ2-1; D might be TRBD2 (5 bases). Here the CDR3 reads CASSLAGGSYNEQFF. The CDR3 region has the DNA TGTGCCAGTAGTTTGGCAGGAGGCTCCTACAATGAGCAGTTCTTC.